What follows is one TCR beta chain and its context. The CDR3 sequence is 13 residues long. The V gene lost 3 bases and the J gene lost 6 bases, with 12 bases spanning the gap. Germline V gene sequence: CDR1 MGHRA, CDR2 YSYEKL. This entry belongs to a study of technical replicates of blood from a few donors. Data came from immunoSEQ multiplex PCR; TCRdb stores just in-frame clones and leaves some out. The sample contains tens of thousands of clones, roughly 93% of which appear only once. This chain joins TRBV4-1 and TRBJ2-7; no reliable D call. Sequenced sample: PBMCs. The clonotype was recovered from a human donor in good health. Some clones in this sample may be carry-over from other donors' samples. The CDR3 is CASSQSVAREQYF. CDR3 DNA: TGCGCCAGCAGCCAGTCCGTAGCCCGCGAGCAGTACTTC.